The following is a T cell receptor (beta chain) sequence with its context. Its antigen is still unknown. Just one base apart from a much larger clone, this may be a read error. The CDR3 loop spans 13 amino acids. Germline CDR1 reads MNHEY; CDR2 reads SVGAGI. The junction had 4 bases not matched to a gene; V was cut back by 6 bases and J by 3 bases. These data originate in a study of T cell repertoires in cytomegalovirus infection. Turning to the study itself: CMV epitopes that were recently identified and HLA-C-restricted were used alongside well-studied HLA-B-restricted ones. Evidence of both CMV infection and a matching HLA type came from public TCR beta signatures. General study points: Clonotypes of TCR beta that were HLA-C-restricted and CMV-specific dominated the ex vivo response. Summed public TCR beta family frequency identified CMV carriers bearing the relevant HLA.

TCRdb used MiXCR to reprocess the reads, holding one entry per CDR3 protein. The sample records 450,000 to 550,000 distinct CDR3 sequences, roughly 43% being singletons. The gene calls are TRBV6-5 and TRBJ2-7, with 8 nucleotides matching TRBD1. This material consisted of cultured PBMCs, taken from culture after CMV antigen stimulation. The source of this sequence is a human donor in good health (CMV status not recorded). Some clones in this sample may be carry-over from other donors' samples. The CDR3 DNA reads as TGTGCCAGCAGCCGGGACAGGTACTACGAGCAGTACTTC. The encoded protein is CASSRDRYYEQYF.